These T cell receptor beta chains were read from a single sample in a study of OX40 agonist ivuxolimab in advanced cancers. Assay: immunoSEQ multiplex PCR; the TCRdb copy retains only in-frame clones and omits some. This table holds more than 65,000 clones, roughly 88% found once. The source material was CD4+ or CD8+ T cells sorted from blood, sampled in a trial of the OX40 agonist ivuxolimab. The receptors derive from an adult with an advanced solid tumor such as melanoma, head and neck, liver or kidney cancer. Both conserved end residues are part of each CDR3. Fields, in order: J gene, D gene, V gene, clone size, CDR3 protein, CDR3 DNA. D genes are given only for firm matches. Size is stated for part of the rows, as once, few or many counts, or as a class when the clone is expanded.

TRBJ2-2,TRBD1,TRBV5-4,once,CASSTRDSNTGELFF,TGTGCCAGCAGCACCCGGGACAGTAACACCGGGGAGCTGTTTTTT
TRBJ2-5,.,TRBV28,.,CASNYGGLETQYF,TGTGCCAGCAATTATGGGGGATTAGAGACCCAGTACTTC
TRBJ2-2,TRBD2,TRBV19,.,CASSTRGLAGASDTGELFF,TGTGCCAGTAGTACCCGGGGACTAGCGGGAGCGTCGGACACCGGGGAGCTGTTTTTT
TRBJ2-3,TRBD1,TRBV7-2,once,CASSLIGDSRTDTQYF,TGTGCCAGCAGCTTAATAGGGGACAGTCGCACAGATACGCAGTATTTT
TRBJ2-3,TRBD1,TRBV2,.,CASSIQGAGTDTQYF,TGTGCCAGCAGCATACAGGGGGCCGGCACAGATACGCAGTATTTT
TRBJ2-5,TRBD1,TRBV7-8,.,CASSLDRAIETQYF,TGTGCCAGCAGCTTGGACAGGGCGATAGAGACCCAGTACTTC
TRBJ2-3,TRBD2,TRBV11-3,.,CAGSLGTSGTDTQYF,TGTGCCGGCAGCCTAGGGACTAGCGGGACCGATACGCAGTATTTT
TRBJ2-3,TRBD2,TRBV2,.,CASSMLGGWNTDTQYF,TGTGCCAGCAGCATGCTGGGGGGGTGGAACACAGATACGCAGTATTTT
TRBJ2-7,.,TRBV15,.,CATRRDRTSSYEQYF,TGTGCCACCAGACGTGACAGGACCAGCTCCTACGAGCAGTACTTC
TRBJ2-3,.,TRBV19,.,CASSIGGTRTDTQYF,TGTGCCAGTAGTATCGGCGGGACCCGCACAGATACGCAGTATTTT
TRBJ1-2,.,TRBV18,.,CASSPGNRAANYGYTF,TGTGCCAGCTCACCGGGTAACAGGGCGGCTAACTATGGCTACACCTTC
TRBJ2-1,TRBD1,TRBV27,.,CASGNPGQGMNEQFF,TGTGCCAGCGGTAATCCGGGACAGGGGATGAATGAGCAGTTCTTC
TRBJ2-5,TRBD1,TRBV5-1,once,CASSPGTGAEETQYF,TGCGCCAGCAGTCCCGGGACAGGGGCAGAAGAGACCCAGTACTTC
TRBJ1-4,TRBD1,TRBV27,.,CASSPNNPGGSGKLFF,TGTGCCAGCAGCCCTAATAACCCAGGGGGCTCGGGAAAACTGTTTTTT
TRBJ1-5,.,TRBV21-1,.,CASSKEGRGCNQPQHF,TGTGCCAGCAGCAAAGAAGGGCGCGGGTGCAATCAGCCCCAGCATTTT
TRBJ2-6,.,TRBV5-1,few,CASRRGDLSGANVLTF,TGCGCCAGCAGAAGAGGGGACCTCTCTGGGGCCAACGTCCTGACTTTC
TRBJ2-7,.,TRBV7-8,once,CASSLAHFHEQYF,TGTGCCAGCAGCTTAGCGCACTTCCACGAGCAGTACTTC
TRBJ2-5,.,TRBV20-1,.,CSASQEETQYF,TGCAGTGCTAGCCAGGAAGAGACCCAGTACTTC
TRBJ1-2,TRBD1,TRBV11-3,.,CASSLSRDRVNYGYTF,TGTGCCAGCAGCCTGAGTCGGGACAGGGTAAACTATGGCTACACCTTC
TRBJ1-4,TRBD1,TRBV6-5,once,CASSSGTEINEKLFF,TGTGCCAGCAGCTCCGGGACAGAGATTAATGAAAAACTGTTTTTT
TRBJ2-3,.,TRBV5-5,.,CASSWGVNTDTQYF,TGTGCCAGCAGCTGGGGGGTTAACACAGATACGCAGTATTTT
TRBJ2-3,.,TRBV5-1,.,CASSQASTDTQYF,TGCGCCAGCAGTCAGGCGAGCACAGATACGCAGTATTTT
TRBJ1-1,TRBD1,TRBV2,.,CASSLDRDSTEAFF,TGTGCCAGCAGTTTGGACAGGGACTCCACTGAAGCTTTCTTT